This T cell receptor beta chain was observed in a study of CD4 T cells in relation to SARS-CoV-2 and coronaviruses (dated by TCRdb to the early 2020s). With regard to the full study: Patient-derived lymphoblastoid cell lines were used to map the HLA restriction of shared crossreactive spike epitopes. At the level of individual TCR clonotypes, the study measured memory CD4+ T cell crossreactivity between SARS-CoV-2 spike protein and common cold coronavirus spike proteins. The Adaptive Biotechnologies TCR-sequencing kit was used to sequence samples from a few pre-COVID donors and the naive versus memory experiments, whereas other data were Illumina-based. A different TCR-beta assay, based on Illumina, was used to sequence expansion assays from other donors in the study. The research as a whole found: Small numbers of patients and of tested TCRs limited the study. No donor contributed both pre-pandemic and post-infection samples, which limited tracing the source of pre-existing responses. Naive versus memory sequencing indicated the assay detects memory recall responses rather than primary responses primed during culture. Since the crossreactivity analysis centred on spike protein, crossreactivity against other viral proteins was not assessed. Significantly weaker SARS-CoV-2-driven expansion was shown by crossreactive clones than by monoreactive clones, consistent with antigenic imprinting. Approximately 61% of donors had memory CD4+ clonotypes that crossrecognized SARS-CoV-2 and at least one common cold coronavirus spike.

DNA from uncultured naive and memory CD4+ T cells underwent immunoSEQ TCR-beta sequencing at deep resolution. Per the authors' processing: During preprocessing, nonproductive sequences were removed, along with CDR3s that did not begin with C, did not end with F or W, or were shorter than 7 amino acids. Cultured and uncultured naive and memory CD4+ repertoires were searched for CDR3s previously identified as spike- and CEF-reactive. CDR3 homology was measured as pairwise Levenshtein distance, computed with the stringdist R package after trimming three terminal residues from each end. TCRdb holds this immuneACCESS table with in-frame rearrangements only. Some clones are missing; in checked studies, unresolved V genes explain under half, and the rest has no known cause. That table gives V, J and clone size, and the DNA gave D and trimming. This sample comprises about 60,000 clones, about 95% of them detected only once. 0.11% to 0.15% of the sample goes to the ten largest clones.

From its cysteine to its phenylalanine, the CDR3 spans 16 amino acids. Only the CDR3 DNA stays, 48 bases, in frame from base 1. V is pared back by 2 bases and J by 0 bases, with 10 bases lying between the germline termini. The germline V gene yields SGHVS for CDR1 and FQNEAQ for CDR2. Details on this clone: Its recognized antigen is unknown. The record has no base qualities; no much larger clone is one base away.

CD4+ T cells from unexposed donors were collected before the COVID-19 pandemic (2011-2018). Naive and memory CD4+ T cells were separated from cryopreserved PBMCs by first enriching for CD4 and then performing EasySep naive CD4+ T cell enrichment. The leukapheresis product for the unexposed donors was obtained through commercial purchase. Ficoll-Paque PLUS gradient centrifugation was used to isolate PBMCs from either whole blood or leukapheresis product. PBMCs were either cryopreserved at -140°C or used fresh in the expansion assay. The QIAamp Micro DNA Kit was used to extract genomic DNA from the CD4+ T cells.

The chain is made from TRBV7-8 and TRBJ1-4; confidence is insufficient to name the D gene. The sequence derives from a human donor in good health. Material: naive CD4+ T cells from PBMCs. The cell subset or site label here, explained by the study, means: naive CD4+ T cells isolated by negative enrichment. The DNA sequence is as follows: TGTGCCAGCAGCTTATACCAGATAACAACTAATGAAAAACTGTTTTTT. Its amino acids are CASSLYQITTNEKLFF.